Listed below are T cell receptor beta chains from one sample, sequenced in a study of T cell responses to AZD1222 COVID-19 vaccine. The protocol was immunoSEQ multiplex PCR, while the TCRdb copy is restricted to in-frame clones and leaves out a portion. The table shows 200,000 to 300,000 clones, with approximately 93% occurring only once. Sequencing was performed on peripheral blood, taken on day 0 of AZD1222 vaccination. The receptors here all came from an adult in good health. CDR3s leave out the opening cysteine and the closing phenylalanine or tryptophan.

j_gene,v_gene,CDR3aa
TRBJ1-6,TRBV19,ASSHGRSSYNSPLH
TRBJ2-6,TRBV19,ASSMTISGANVLT
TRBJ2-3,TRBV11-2,ASSLGLAGSTDTQY
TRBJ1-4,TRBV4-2,ASSQDLGTGGEKLF
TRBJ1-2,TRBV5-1,ASSPATGGYGYT
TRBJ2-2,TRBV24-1,ATKSGRGTGELF
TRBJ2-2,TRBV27,ASSFLDGGDTGELF
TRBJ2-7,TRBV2,ASSTGLGGLSSYEQY
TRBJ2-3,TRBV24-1,ATSDVTDTQY
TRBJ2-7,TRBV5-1,ASSSTASSYEQY
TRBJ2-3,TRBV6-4,ASSDRGGTDTQY
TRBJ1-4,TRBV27,ASSPGRFGSEKLF
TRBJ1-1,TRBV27,ASSLRAGGWGTEAF
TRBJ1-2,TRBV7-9,ASSLPTGGYPSGGYT
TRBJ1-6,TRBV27,ASSQDRDPYNSPLH
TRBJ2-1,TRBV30,AWSIGVYNEQF
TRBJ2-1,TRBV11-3,ASSLSSLYNEQF
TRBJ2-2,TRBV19,ASSPWGDTGELF
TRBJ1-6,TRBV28,ASSLPQQGVIYNSPLH
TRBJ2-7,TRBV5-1,ASSLASGASYEQY
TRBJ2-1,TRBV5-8,ASSSPRAGSAEQF
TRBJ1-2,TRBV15,ATSFRDRGVFGYT
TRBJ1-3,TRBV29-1,SVEVRVLSGNTIY
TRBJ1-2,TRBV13,ASSSTSIREDYGYT
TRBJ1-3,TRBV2,ASWTGNTIY
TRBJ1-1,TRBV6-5,ASSHSRGSNTEAF
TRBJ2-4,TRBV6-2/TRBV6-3,ASSTPGHHGGY
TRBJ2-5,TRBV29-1,SVWITGQTQY
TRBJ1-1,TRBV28,ASSGSPTEAF
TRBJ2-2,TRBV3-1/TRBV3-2,ASSQGPGRGHMNTGELF
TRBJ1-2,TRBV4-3,ASSQDRAQAGGYT
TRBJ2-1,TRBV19,ASSPNTRTSGGYNEQF
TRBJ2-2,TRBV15,ATSRGGLRGGRNTGELF
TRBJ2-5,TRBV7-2,ASSFSAGEETQY
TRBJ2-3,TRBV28,ASSSQGTDTQY
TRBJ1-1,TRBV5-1,ASSLIEGSRAF
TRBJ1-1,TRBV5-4,ASSEDRGPVAF
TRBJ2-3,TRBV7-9,ASSPHRDLTDTQY
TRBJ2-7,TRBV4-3,ASSQGLAGDYEQY
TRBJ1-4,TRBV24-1,ATRANRRGDEKLF
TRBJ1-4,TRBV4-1,ASSQLQGINEKLF
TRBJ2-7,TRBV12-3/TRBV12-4,ASSVSVSYEQY
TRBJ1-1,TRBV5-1,ASSLGLETEAF
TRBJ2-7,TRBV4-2,ASSQGSAGASYVEQY
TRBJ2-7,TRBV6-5,ASSSTGLRSYEQY
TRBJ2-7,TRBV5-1,ASSLDGHQY
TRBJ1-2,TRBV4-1,ASSQGIAGAGGYT
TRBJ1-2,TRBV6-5,ASSETSYGYT
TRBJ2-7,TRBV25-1,ASSASHEQY